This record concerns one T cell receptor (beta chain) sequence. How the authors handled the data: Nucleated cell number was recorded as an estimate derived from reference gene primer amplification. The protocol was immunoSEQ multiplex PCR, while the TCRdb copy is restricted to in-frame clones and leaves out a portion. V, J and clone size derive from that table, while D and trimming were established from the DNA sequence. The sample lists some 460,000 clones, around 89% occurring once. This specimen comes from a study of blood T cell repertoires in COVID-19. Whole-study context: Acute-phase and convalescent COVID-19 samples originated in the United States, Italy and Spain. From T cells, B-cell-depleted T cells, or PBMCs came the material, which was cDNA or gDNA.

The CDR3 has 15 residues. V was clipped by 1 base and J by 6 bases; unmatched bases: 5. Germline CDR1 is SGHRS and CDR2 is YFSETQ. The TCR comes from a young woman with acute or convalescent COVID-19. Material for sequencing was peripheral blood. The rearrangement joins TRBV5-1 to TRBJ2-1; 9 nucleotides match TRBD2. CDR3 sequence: CASSLLSGGVNEQFF. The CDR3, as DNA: TGCGCCAGCAGCTTGCTTAGCGGGGGAGTCAATGAGCAGTTCTTC.